This T cell receptor (beta chain) was identified during a study of blood T cell repertoires in COVID-19. Overall study: From the United States, Italy and Spain came samples of acute and convalescent COVID-19. T cells, B-cell-depleted T cells, or PBMCs supplied cDNA or gDNA.

Data came from immunoSEQ multiplex PCR; TCRdb stores just in-frame clones and leaves some out. The profile shows approximately 260,000 clones, more than 60% of them singletons. This clone was counted once. The TCR was taken from a woman aged 40 to 50 with active or convalescent COVID-19. Sequencing used peripheral blood.

CDR3 residues: CASSATGSGNTIYF. The CDR3 nucleotides read TGTGCCAGCAGTGCCACAGGATCTGGAAACACCATATATTTT. The rearrangement links TRBV28 to TRBJ1-3; the D gene is possibly TRBD1 (5 bases). The length of the CDR3 is 14 residues. Trimming stripped 5 bases from V and 1 base from J, with 9 bases between. CDR1 is MDHEN and CDR2 is SYDVKM in the germline V gene.